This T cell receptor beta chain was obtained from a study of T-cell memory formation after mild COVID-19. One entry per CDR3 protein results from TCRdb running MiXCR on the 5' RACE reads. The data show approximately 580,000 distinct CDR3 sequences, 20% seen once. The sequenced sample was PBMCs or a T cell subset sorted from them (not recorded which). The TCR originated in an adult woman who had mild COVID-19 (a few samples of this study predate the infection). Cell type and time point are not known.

CDR3 amino acids: CASSVAQGGYEQYF. CDR3 sequence (DNA): TGTGCCAGCAGCGTAGCACAGGGCGGCTACGAGCAGTACTTC. The chain carries TRBV9 and TRBJ2-7, with D perhaps matching TRBD1 (6 bases). Germline V gene lookup returns CDR1 SGDLS and CDR2 YYNGEE. CDR3 length: 14 residues. Trimming pared 0 bases from V and 3 bases from J, leaving 10 bases between.